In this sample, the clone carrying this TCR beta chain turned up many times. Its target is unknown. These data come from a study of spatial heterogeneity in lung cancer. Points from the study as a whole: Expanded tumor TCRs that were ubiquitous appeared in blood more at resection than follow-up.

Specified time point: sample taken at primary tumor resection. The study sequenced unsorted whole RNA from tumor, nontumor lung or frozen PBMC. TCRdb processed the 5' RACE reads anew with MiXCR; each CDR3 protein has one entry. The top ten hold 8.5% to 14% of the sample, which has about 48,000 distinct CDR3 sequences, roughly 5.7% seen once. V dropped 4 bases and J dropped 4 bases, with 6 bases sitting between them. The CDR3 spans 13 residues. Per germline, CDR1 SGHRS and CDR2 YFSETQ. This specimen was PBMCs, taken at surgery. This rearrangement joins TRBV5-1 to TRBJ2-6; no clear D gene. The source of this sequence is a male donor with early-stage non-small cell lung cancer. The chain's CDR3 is CASSEPGANVLTF. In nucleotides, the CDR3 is TGCGCCAGCAGCGAACCGGGGGCCAACGTCCTGACTTTC. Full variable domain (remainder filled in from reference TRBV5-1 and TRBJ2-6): KAGVTQTPRYLIKTRGQQVTLSCSPISGHRSVSWYQQTPGQGLQFLFEYFSETQRNKGNFPGRFSGRQFSNSRSEMNVSTLELGDSALYLCASSEPGANVLTFGAGSRLTVL.